This TCR beta chain was identified during a study of T-cell reconstitution after alpha-beta-depleted transplantation in children. To note about this clonotype: The antigen remains unidentified.

Germline V lookup: CDR1 SEHNR, CDR2 FQNEAQ (reference sequence). Trimming took 5 bases from V and 2 from J; bases not matched to a gene: 8. There are 15 residues in the CDR3. Unique molecular identifiers were used to barcode this TCRbeta library. Using its own MiXCR run on the PCR reads, TCRdb lists one record per CDR3 protein. The profile shows 450,000 to 700,000 distinct CDR3 sequences, roughly 27% of them singletons. Study conclusions and caveats: Surviving thymic progenitors and recipient T cells were the source of high TCRbeta diversity at day 60 in some patients. Reportedly, only several hundred clones from non-depleted graft cells drove alpha-beta T-cell counts at about two months. A year had passed since transplant, and T-cell counts and diversity by then came mostly from newly produced T cells.

This TCR derives from a boy in the first two years of life with Wiskott-Aldrich syndrome, due to receive a stem cell transplant. Sequencing used PBMCs, obtained before TCRalphabeta/CD19-depleted stem cell transplant. The V call is TRBV7-9, the J call TRBJ2-7; TRBD1 aligns across 8 bases. CDR3 loop: CASSTGQVRTYEQYF. The CDR3 DNA reads TGTGCCAGCAGCACGGGACAGGTCAGGACCTACGAGCAGTACTTC.